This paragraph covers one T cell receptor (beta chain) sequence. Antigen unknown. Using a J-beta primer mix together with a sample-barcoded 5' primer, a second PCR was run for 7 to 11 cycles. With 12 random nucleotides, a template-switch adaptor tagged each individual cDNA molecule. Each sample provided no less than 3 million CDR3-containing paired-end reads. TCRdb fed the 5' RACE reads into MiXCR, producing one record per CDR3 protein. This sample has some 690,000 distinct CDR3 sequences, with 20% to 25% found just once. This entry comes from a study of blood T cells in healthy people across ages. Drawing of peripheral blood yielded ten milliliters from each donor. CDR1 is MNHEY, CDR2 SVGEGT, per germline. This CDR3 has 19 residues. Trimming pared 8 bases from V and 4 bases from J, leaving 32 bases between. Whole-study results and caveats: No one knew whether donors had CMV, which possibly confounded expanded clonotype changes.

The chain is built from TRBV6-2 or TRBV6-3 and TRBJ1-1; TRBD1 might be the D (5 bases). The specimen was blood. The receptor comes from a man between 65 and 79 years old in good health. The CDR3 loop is CASYAKPGGGWGSVTEAFF. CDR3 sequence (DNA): TGTGCCAGCTATGCTAAGCCCGGAGGAGGCTGGGGGAGTGTCACTGAAGCTTTCTTT.